The rows below give T cell receptor beta chains drawn from one sample of a study of shared clonotypes between healthy human individuals. Sequenced by immunoSEQ multiplex PCR; TCRdb stores in-frame clones only, minus some. The profile shows a few million clones, 95% of them singletons. What was sequenced was naive CD4+ T cells sorted from blood. The receptor set was obtained from a man aged 18-30 years in good health. The CDR3 runs from the conserved cysteine through the conserved F or W. Fields, in order: CDR3 protein, CDR3 DNA, V gene, D gene, clone size, J gene. A D gene is named only where the DNA matches it firmly. Size is omitted from some rows. Given values are once, few, many or a class for expanded clones.

CIWAGAYNEQFF,TGTATATGGGCGGGGGCATACAATGAGCAGTTCTTC,TRBV7-9,NA,NA,TRBJ2-1
CASSQDGGAGETQYF,TGCGCCAGCAGCCAAGACGGGGGGGCCGGAGAGACCCAGTACTTC,TRBV4-1,TRBD2,NA,TRBJ2-5
CAWSDRDGRSSPLHF,TGTGCCTGGAGTGATCGGGACGGCAGATCTTCACCCCTCCACTTT,TRBV30,NA,NA,TRBJ1-6
CASSFLGQAPYEQYF,TGTGCCAGCAGCTTCCTGGGACAGGCCCCCTACGAGCAGTACTTC,TRBV5-5,TRBD1,NA,TRBJ2-7
CASSGQGQGYEQYF,TGTGCCAGCAGTGGACAGGGGCAAGGCTACGAGCAGTACTTC,TRBV2,TRBD1,NA,TRBJ2-7
CASSALRSTDTQYF,TGTGCCAGCAGTGCCCTCAGGAGCACAGATACGCAGTATTTT,TRBV6-1,NA,once,TRBJ2-3
CAIGNRGGSTNEKLFF,TGTGCCATCGGGAATAGGGGCGGATCAACTAATGAAAAACTGTTTTTT,TRBV10-3,NA,NA,TRBJ1-4
CASSSYGGMSTDTQYF,TGCGCCAGCAGCTCCTACGGAGGGATGAGCACAGATACGCAGTATTTT,TRBV5-1,NA,NA,TRBJ2-3
CASSSHSEGETQYF,TGTGCCAGCAGTTCCCATTCTGAGGGGGAGACCCAGTACTTC,TRBV27,NA,once,TRBJ2-5
CASSPTRGRGYTF,TGTGCCAGCAGTCCTACCAGGGGCCGCGGCTACACCTTC,TRBV6-1,NA,NA,TRBJ1-2
CASSLGTKYQETQYF,TGTGCCAGCAGCTTAGGTACAAAGTACCAAGAGACCCAGTACTTC,TRBV11-2,NA,NA,TRBJ2-5
CAISESIGGRGGEKLFF,TGTGCCATCAGTGAGTCGATCGGGGGCAGAGGAGGGGAAAAACTGTTTTTT,TRBV10-3,NA,NA,TRBJ1-4
CATNKGQGNYGYTF,TGTGCCACCAACAAGGGACAGGGGAACTATGGCTACACCTTC,TRBV15,TRBD1,few,TRBJ1-2
CASSLGQFYEQYF,TGTGCCAGTAGTTTAGGCCAGTTCTACGAGCAGTACTTC,TRBV19,NA,NA,TRBJ2-7
CASSSPRGGFWYEQYF,TGTGCCAGCAGTTCCCCCAGGGGGGGGTTCTGGTACGAGCAGTACTTC,TRBV28,NA,NA,TRBJ2-7
CAISSFGTAGTEQFF,TGTGCCATCAGTTCGTTCGGGACTGCGGGAACTGAGCAGTTCTTC,TRBV10-3,NA,NA,TRBJ2-1
CASRPGTGGPGELFF,TGTGCCAGCAGACCCGGGACGGGAGGGCCCGGGGAGCTGTTTTTT,TRBV6-5,TRBD2,NA,TRBJ2-2
CASSLVGSGANVLTF,TGTGCCAGCAGCTTAGTGGGCTCTGGGGCCAACGTCCTGACTTTC,TRBV7-9,NA,NA,TRBJ2-6
CASSVSAVQETQYF,TGTGCCAGCAGTGTATCAGCGGTACAAGAGACCCAGTACTTC,TRBV2,NA,NA,TRBJ2-5
CASSYDSSLLRNTIYF,TGTGCCAGCAGTTACGACAGTTCTCTGTTGAGAAACACCATATATTTT,TRBV6-5,NA,NA,TRBJ1-3
CATTGRTYEQYF,TGTGCCACCACGGGGCGGACCTACGAGCAGTACTTC,TRBV28,NA,NA,TRBJ2-7
CASSLTGDYGYTF,TGTGCCAGCAGCTTAACTGGGGACTATGGCTACACCTTC,TRBV7-6,NA,once,TRBJ1-2
CASSMVGQLNSPLHF,TGTGCCAGTAGTATGGTGGGACAGCTGAATTCACCCCTCCACTTT,TRBV19,TRBD1,NA,TRBJ1-6
CASTLQGVTEAFF,TGTGCCAGCACCCTACAGGGTGTCACTGAAGCTTTCTTT,TRBV6-6,NA,NA,TRBJ1-1
CASSGLEGGEQYF,TGTGCCAGCAGTGGATTGGAGGGGGGCGAGCAGTACTTC,TRBV2,NA,NA,TRBJ2-7
CASSPIGFGSPLHF,TGTGCCAGCAGTCCCATCGGGTTCGGTTCACCCCTCCACTTT,TRBV6-5,NA,NA,TRBJ1-6
CASSVVGSGTGELFF,TGTGCCAGCAGCGTAGTCGGGAGTGGGACCGGGGAGCTGTTTTTT,TRBV9,NA,NA,TRBJ2-2
CASSGQGTGVVGYTF,TGCGCCAGCAGCGGCCAGGGGACAGGGGTAGTAGGCTACACCTTC,TRBV5-1,TRBD1,NA,TRBJ1-2
CASRSTGNYGYTF,TGCGCCAGCAGATCTACAGGGAACTATGGCTACACCTTC,TRBV5-1,NA,NA,TRBJ1-2
CASSLGQGHTDTQYF,TGCGCCAGCAGCCTCGGACAGGGGCACACAGATACGCAGTATTTT,TRBV4-1,TRBD1,NA,TRBJ2-3
CASSWTGQETQYF,TGTGCCAGCAGCTGGACGGGACAAGAGACCCAGTACTTC,TRBV6-1,NA,NA,TRBJ2-5
CASSEERGTQYEQYF,TGTGCCAGCAGTGAAGAGAGGGGAACTCAGTACGAGCAGTACTTC,TRBV2,NA,NA,TRBJ2-7
CSVQDEAQYF,TGCAGCGTTCAGGACGAGGCCCAGTACTTC,TRBV29-1,NA,NA,TRBJ2-5
CASSQAGLRSEKLFF,TGCGCCAGCAGCCAAGCCGGGTTGAGGAGCGAAAAACTGTTTTTT,TRBV4-1,NA,NA,TRBJ1-4
CAWSQNLAGLTDTQYF,TGTGCCTGGAGCCAGAATCTAGCGGGGCTCACAGATACGCAGTATTTT,TRBV30,TRBD2,NA,TRBJ2-3
CASSQDWGSLGNIQYF,TGCGCCAGCAGCCAGGACTGGGGTAGCCTGGGGAACATTCAGTACTTC,TRBV4-3,NA,NA,TRBJ2-4
CASSPPGTGGYEQYF,TGTGCCAGTAGTCCTCCCGGGACAGGGGGATACGAGCAGTACTTC,TRBV19,TRBD1,NA,TRBJ2-7
CASSLTGVNTEAFF,TGTGCCAGCAGCCTAACAGGAGTAAACACTGAAGCTTTCTTT,TRBV5-4,NA,NA,TRBJ1-1
CASNQGQGGTDTQYF,TGCGCCAGCAATCAAGGACAGGGAGGCACAGATACGCAGTATTTT,TRBV5-1,TRBD1,NA,TRBJ2-3
CASSQGNTEAFF,TGTGCCAGCAGCCAAGGGAACACTGAAGCTTTCTTT,TRBV13,NA,NA,TRBJ1-1
CASSDVTGHGYTF,TGTGCCAGCAGTGATGTGACAGGGCATGGCTACACCTTC,TRBV2,TRBD1,few,TRBJ1-2
CASLGRGQSPYEQYF,TGTGCCAGCTTGGGGCGGGGACAATCCCCCTACGAGCAGTACTTC,TRBV28,NA,NA,TRBJ2-7
CASSPDIGGSWSGANVLTF,TGTGCCAGCAGCCCCGACATAGGGGGCTCTTGGTCTGGGGCCAACGTCCTGACTTTC,TRBV7-3,TRBD1,NA,TRBJ2-6
CASSSDTGALYF,TGTGCCAGCAGTTCGGACACCGGAGCCCTGTACTTC,TRBV5-4,NA,NA,TRBJ2-7
CASSPLWGDTGELFF,TGTGCCAGCTCACCACTTTGGGGGGACACCGGGGAGCTGTTTTTT,TRBV18,NA,NA,TRBJ2-2
CASSRMGSSYEQYF,TGTGCCAGCAGTAGAATGGGGAGCTCCTACGAGCAGTACTTC,TRBV2,NA,once,TRBJ2-7
CASSESGGGNQPQHF,TGCGCCAGCAGTGAGTCGGGGGGTGGCAATCAGCCCCAGCATTTT,TRBV10-2,NA,once,TRBJ1-5
CASSVGRRTSGGVYNEQFF,TGCGCCAGCAGCGTAGGCCGCCGGACTAGCGGGGGGGTGTACAATGAGCAGTTCTTC,TRBV5-1,TRBD2,NA,TRBJ2-1
CASSESGRTEAFF,TGCGCCAGCAGTGAGTCGGGGAGGACTGAAGCTTTCTTT,TRBV10-2,NA,NA,TRBJ1-1
CAISESEGETQYF,TGTGCCATCAGTGAGTCGGAGGGCGAGACCCAGTACTTC,TRBV10-3,NA,NA,TRBJ2-5
CASSEARGRQGYEQYF,TGTGCCAGCAGTGAAGCCCGGGGCCGACAGGGGTACGAGCAGTACTTC,TRBV6-1,TRBD1,NA,TRBJ2-7
CASSAEGQETQYF,TGTGCCAGCAGTGCTGAGGGCCAAGAGACCCAGTACTTC,TRBV2,NA,NA,TRBJ2-5
CASSPPHGVGYTF,TGTGCCAGCAGCCCCCCCCACGGGGTGGGCTACACCTTC,TRBV9,NA,few,TRBJ1-2
CASSVTGGLTGELFF,TGTGCCAGCAGCGTGACAGGGGGCCTAACCGGGGAGCTGTTTTTT,TRBV9,TRBD1,NA,TRBJ2-2
CASSTQGGVYNEQFF,TGTGCCAGTAGTACTCAAGGGGGGGTGTACAATGAGCAGTTCTTC,TRBV19,NA,once,TRBJ2-1
CASSPIQLESPLHF,TGTGCCAGCTCACCTATACAGTTAGAATCACCCCTCCACTTT,TRBV18,NA,NA,TRBJ1-6
CASSETGGYNSPLHF,TGTGCCAGCAGTGAGACAGGGGGCTATAATTCACCCCTCCACTTT,TRBV27,TRBD1,NA,TRBJ1-6
CASSNRDHATGELFF,TGTGCCAGCAGCAACAGGGATCATGCGACCGGGGAGCTGTTTTTT,TRBV25-1,NA,NA,TRBJ2-2
CASSVRGWNTEAFF,TGTGCCAGCAGTGTGAGAGGGTGGAACACTGAAGCTTTCTTT,TRBV28,NA,NA,TRBJ1-1